This T cell receptor (beta chain) was found in a study of blood T cell repertoires in COVID-19. Study summary: T cells, B-cell-depleted T cells, or PBMCs supplied cDNA or gDNA.

Participants' reported clinical history set cohort assignment. Each recovered donor of Cohort 3 presented with two negative PCRs, clearance, or symptom resolution. The germline gives CDR1 LGHDT, CDR2 YNNKEL (reference sequence). Trimming cost V 0 bases and J 5 bases, with 7 bases left between them. The CDR3 length is 13 residues. Original handling: Amplifying reference gene primers gave estimates of nucleated cell counts. TCRdb's table, derived via immunoSEQ multiplex PCR, lists solely in-frame clones and lacks some. V and J calls and clone size are those listed in that table; D and trimming were worked out from the DNA. The repertoire holds about 260,000 clones, with roughly 83% as singletons.

The sample comprised PBMCs or T cells enriched from blood (not recorded which). The chain employs TRBV3-1 (or the pseudogene TRBV3-2) and TRBJ1-2; D remains ambiguous. The clonotype originates from a woman in her 50s who had recovered from COVID-19. The CDR3 DNA reads TGTGCCAGCAGCCAAGAACGAGTATATGGCTACACCTTC. Encoded protein: CASSQERVYGYTF.